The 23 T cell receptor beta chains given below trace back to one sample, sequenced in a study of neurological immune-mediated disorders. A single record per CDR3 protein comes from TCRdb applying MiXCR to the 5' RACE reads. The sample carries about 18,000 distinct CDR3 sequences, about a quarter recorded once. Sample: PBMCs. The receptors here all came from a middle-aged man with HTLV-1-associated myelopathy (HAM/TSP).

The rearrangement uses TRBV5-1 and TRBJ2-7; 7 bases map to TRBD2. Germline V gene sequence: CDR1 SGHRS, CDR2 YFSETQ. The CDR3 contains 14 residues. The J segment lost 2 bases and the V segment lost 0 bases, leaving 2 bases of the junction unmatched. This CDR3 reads CASSLGGGTYEQYF. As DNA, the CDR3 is TGCGCCAGCAGCTTGGGGGGAGGGACCTACGAGCAGTACTTC.

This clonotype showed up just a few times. CDR3 loop: CSARDPRDANEKLFF. As DNA, the CDR3 is TGCAGTGCTAGAGACCCGCGGGACGCTAATGAAAAACTGTTTTTT. The chain joins TRBV20-1 to TRBJ1-4; weak D call: TRBD1 (5 bases). This CDR3 is 15 amino acids long. V gave up 0 bases and J gave up 3 bases, with 11 bases separating them. Germline V gene lookup returns CDR1 DFQATT and CDR2 SNEGSKA (reference sequence).

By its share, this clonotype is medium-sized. The CDR3 here is CSVDGTGVNNGYTF. As DNA, the CDR3 is TGCAGCGTTGATGGGACAGGGGTGAACAATGGCTACACCTTC. This chain connects TRBV29-1 to TRBJ1-2; 10 nucleotides agree with TRBD1. V gave up 3 bases and J gave up 6 bases; unmatched junction bases: 7. The CDR3 totals 14 residues. Germline assignment: CDR1 SQVTM and CDR2 ANQGSEA.

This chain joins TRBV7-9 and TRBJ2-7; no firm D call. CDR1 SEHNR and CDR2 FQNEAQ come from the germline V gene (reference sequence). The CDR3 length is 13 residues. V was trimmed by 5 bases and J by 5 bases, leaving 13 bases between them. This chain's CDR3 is CASSPTSLDEQYF. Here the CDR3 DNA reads TGTGCCAGCAGCCCCACCTCTCTGGACGAGCAGTACTTC.

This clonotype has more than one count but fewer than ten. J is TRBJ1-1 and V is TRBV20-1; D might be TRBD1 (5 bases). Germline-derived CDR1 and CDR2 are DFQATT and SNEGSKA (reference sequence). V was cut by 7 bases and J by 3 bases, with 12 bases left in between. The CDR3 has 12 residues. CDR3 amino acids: CSEDRGDTEAFF. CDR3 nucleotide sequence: TGCAGTGAGGATCGGGGGGACACTGAAGCTTTCTTT.

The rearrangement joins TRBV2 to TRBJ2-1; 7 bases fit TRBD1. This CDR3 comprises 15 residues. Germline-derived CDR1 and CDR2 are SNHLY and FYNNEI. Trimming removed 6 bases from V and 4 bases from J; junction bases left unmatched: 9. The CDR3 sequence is CASSVDGQAYNEQFF. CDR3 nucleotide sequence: TGTGCCAGCAGCGTCGATGGACAGGCATACAATGAGCAGTTCTTC.

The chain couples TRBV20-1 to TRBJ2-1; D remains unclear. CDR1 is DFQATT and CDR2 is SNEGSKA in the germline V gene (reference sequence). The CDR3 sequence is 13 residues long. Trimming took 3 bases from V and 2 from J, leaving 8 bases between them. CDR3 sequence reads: CSARQTTYNEQFF. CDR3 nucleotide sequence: TGCAGTGCTAGGCAGACCACCTACAATGAGCAGTTCTTC.

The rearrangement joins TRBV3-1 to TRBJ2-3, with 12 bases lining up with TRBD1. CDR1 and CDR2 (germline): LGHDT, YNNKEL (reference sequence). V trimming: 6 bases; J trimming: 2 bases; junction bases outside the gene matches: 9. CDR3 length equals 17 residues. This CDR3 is CASSSGTGGSYTDTQYF. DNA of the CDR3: TGTGCCAGCAGTTCCGGGACAGGGGGCTCATACACAGATACGCAGTATTTT.

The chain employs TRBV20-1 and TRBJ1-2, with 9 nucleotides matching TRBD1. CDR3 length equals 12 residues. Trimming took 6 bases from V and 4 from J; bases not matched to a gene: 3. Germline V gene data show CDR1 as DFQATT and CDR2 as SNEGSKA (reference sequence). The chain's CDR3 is CSAPDRGYGYTF. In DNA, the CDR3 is TGCAGTGCACCGGACAGGGGCTATGGCTACACCTTC.

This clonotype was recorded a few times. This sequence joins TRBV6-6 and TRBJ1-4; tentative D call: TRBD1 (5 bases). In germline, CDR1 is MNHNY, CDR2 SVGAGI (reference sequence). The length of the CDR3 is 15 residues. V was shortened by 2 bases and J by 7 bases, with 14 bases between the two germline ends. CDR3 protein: CASSYLSGRGEKLFF. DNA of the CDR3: TGTGCCAGCAGTTACCTCTCGGGACGGGGTGAAAAACTGTTTTTT.

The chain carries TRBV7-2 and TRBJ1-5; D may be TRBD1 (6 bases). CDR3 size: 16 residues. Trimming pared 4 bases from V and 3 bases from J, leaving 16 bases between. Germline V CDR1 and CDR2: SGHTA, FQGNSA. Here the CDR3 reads CASSSTITGLNQPQHF. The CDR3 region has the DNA TGTGCCAGCAGCTCTACAATTACAGGGCTCAATCAGCCCCAGCATTTT.

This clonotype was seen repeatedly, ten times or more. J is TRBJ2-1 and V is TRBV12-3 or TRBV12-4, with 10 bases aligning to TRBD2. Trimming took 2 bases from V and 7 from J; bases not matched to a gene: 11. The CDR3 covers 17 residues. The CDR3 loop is CASSLSPLGLANNEQFF. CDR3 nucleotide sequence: TGTGCCAGCAGTTTATCCCCATTGGGACTAGCGAATAATGAGCAGTTCTTC.

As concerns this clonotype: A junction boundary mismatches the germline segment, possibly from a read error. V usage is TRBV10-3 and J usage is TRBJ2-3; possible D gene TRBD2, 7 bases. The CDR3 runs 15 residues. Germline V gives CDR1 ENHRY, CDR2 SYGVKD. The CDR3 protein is CAITVGGGGTDTQYF. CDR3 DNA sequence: TGTGCCATCACCGTAGGGGGGGGGGGCACGGATACGCAGTATTTT.

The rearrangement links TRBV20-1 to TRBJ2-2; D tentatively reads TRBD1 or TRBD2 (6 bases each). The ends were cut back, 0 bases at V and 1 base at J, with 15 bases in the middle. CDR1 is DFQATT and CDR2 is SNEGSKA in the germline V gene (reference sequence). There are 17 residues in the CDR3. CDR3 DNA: TGCAGTGCTAGAGATCCAGGGGTAGCGGAGAACACCGGGGAGCTGTTTTTT. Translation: CSARDPGVAENTGELFF.

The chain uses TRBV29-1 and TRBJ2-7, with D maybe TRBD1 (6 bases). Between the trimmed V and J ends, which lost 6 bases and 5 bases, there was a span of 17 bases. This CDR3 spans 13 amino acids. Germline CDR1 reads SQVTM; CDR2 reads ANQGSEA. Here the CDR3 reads CSVVRDTKNEQYF. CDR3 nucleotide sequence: TGCAGCGTCGTCCGGGACACCAAGAACGAGCAGTACTTC.

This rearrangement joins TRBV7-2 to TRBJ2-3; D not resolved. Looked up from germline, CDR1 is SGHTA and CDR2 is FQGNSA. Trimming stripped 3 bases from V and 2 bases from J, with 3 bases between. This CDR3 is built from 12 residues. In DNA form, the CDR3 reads TGTGCCAGCAGCTTCTCCACAGATACGCAGTATTTT. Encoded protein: CASSFSTDTQYF.

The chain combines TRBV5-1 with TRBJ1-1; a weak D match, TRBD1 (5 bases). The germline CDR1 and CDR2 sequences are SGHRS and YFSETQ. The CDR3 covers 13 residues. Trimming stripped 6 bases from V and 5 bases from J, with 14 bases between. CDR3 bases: TGCGCCAGCAAACCTGCGGGGGGAACTGAAGCTTTCTTT. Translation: CASKPAGGTEAFF.

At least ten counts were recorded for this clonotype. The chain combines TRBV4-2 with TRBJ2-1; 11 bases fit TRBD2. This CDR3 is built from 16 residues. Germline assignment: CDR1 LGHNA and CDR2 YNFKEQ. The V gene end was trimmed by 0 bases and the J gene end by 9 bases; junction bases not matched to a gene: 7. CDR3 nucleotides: TGTGCCAGCAGCCAAGAAGTGCTAGCGGGGGGCTCTGAGCAGTTCTTC. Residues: CASSQEVLAGGSEQFF.

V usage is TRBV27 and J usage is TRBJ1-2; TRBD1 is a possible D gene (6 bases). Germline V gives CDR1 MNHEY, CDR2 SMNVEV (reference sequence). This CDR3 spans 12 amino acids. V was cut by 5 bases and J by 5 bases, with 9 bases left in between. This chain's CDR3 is CASSVDRYGYTF. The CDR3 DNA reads TGTGCCAGCAGTGTGGACAGATATGGCTACACCTTC.

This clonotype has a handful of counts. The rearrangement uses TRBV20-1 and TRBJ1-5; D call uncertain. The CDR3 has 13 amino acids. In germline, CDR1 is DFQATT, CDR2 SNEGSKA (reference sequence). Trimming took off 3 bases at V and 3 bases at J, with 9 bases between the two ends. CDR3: CSARPGNNQPQHF. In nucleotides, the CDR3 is TGCAGTGCTAGGCCCGGGAACAATCAGCCCCAGCATTTT.

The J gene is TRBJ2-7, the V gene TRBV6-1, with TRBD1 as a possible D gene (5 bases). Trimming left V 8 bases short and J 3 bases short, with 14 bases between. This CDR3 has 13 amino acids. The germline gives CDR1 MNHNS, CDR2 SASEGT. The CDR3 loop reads CASSTVIGYEQYF. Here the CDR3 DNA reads TGTGCCAGCTCGACAGTAATAGGCTACGAGCAGTACTTC.

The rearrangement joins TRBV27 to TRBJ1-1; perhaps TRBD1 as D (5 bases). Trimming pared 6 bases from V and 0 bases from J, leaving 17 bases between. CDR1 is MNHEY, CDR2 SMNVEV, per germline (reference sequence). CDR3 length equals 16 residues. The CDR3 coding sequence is TGTGCCAGCAGCCTACGGGGGGGAGACATGAACACTGAAGCTTTCTTT. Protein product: CASSLRGGDMNTEAFF.

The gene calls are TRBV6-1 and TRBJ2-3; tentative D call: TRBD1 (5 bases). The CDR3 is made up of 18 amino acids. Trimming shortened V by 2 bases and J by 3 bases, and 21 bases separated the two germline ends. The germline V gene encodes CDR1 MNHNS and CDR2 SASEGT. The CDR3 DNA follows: TGTGCCAGCAGTGAATCGAATCCGTTCCAGCAGGGTACAGATACGCAGTATTTT. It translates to CASSESNPFQQGTDTQYF.